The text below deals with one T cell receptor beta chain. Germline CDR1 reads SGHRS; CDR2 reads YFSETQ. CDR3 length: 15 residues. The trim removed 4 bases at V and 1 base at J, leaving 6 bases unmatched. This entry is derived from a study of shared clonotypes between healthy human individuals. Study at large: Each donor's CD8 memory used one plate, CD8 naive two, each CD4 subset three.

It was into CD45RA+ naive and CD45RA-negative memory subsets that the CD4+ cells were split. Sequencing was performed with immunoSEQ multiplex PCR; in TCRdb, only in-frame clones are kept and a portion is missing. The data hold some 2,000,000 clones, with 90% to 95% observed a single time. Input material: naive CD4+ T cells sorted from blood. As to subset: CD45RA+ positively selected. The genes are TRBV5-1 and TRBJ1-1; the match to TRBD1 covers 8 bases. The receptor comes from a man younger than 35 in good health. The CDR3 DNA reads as TGCGCCAGCAGCACGGACAGGGTTGCGAACACTGAAGCTTTCTTT. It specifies CASSTDRVANTEAFF.